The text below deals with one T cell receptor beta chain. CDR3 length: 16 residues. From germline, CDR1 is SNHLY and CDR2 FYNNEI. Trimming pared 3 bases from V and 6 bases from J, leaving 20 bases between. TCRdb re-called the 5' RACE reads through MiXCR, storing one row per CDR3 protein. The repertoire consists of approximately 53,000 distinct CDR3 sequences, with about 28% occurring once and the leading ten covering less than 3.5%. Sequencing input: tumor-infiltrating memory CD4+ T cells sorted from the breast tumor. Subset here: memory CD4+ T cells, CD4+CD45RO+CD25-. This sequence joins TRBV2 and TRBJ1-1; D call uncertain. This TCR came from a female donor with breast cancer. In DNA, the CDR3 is TGTGCCAGCAGTGATGGTAGGATGGGTATAGTCTCTGAAGCTTTCTTT. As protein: CASSDGRMGIVSEAFF.